The subject of this entry is one T cell receptor (beta chain). Between the trimmed V and J ends, which lost 4 bases and 1 base, there was a span of 13 bases. CDR1 and CDR2 from the germline V gene are PRHDT and FYEKMQ (reference sequence). The length of the CDR3 is 15 residues. The PCR contained 60 Vbeta and 13 Jbeta primers. The protocol was immunoSEQ multiplex PCR, while the TCRdb copy is restricted to in-frame clones and leaves out a portion. The table lists 200,000 to 250,000 clones, approximately 87% of them singletons. The data stem from a study of cytomegalovirus exposure and HLA in healthy donors.

This clonotype was sampled from a human donor in good health. Sequenced: PBMCs. This rearrangement joins TRBV13 to TRBJ1-1; TRBD1 might be the D (6 bases). The CDR3 nucleotides read TGTGCCAGCAGCTCCAACCCGACAGGGAACACTGAAGCTTTCTTT. This codes for CASSSNPTGNTEAFF.